Reported below is one TCR beta chain. TCRdb's copy holds only in-frame clones and misses some; the assay was immunoSEQ multiplex PCR. This table has about 140,000 clones, 80% to 85% appearing once. The CDR3 spans 13 residues. The germline V and J ends were trimmed by 2 bases and 4 bases, with 9 bases remaining between them. Per germline, CDR1 SGHDT and CDR2 YYEEEE. The data were obtained in a study of blood T cell repertoires in COVID-19. Across the study: COVID-19 samples collected from the United States, Italy and Spain covered acute and convalescent phases.

The origin of this receptor is a woman aged 60-70 years with acute or convalescent COVID-19. The chain couples TRBV5-6 to TRBJ2-5; the D gene is possibly TRBD2 (5 bases). Sequencing used peripheral blood. As DNA, the CDR3 is TGTGCCAGCAGCTTCCGGGCGGGAGAGACCCAGTACTTC. The encoded protein is CASSFRAGETQYF.